The present TCR beta chain was sequenced within a study of T cell repertoires in cytomegalovirus infection. Background on the study: CMV epitopes in the study were HLA-C-restricted (recently identified) and HLA-B-restricted (well studied). It can be stated that public TCR beta signatures indicated CMV infection as well as a matching HLA type.

This clonotype was found a few times. What it binds is unknown. TCRdb ran MiXCR on the reads and lists one entry per CDR3 protein. Of roughly 700,000 distinct CDR3 sequences listed, roughly a third were seen once; the top ten hold over 15%. V dropped 5 bases and J dropped 12; count of bases not matched to a gene: 12. The CDR3 consists of 13 residues. Looked up from germline, CDR1 is SEHNR and CDR2 is FQNEAQ (reference sequence). The study's findings and limits: The study found HLA-C-restricted CMV-specific TCR beta clonotypes dominating the ex vivo response.

V is TRBV7-9 and J is TRBJ1-2, with 7 bases that match TRBD1. Sample: cultured PBMCs, taken from culture after CMV antigen stimulation. The sequence came from a human donor in good health (CMV status not recorded). Some clones in this sample may be carry-over from other donors' samples. CDR3 DNA sequence: TGTGCCAGCAGCCGCTGGGACAGCCCCGCGAACACCTTC. The encoded protein is CASSRWDSPANTF.